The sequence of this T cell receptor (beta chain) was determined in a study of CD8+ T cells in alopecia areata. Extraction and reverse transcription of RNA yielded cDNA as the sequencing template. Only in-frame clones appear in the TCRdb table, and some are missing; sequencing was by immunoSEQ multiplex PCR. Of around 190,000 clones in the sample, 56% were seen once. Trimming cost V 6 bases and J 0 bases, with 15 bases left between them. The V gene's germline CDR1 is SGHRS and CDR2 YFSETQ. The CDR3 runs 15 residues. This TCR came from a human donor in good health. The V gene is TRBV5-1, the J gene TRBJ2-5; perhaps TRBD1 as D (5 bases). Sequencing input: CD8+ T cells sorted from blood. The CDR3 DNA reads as TGCGCCAGCACCTACAAAGGCAGGGACCAAGAGACCCAGTACTTC. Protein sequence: CASTYKGRDQETQYF. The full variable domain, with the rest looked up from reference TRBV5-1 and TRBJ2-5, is KAGVTQTPRYLIKTRGQQVTLSCSPISGHRSVSWYQQTPGQGLQFLFEYFSETQRNKGNFPGRFSGRQFSNSRSEMNVSTLELGDSALYLCASTYKGRDQETQYFGPGTRLLVL.